The 27 T cell receptor delta chains given below trace back to one sample, sequenced in a study of γδ T cells in repeated Plasmodium falciparum infection. Flow sorting of PBMC yielded separate Vgamma9/Vdelta2+ and Vdelta2-negative gammadelta T cell populations for bulk repertoire analysis. TCRdb made new clone calls on the multiplex PCR reads using CATT. Of 90,000 or so delta-chain clones listed, over 0.75% are singletons. Sequencing was carried out using gamma-delta T cells from blood. The receptors were gathered from a pool of human donors (malaria-infected and uninfected, not separated).

This clone was seen a few times. Translating this DNA gives a protein that differs at residue 5 from the TCRdb one, which belongs to a much larger clone; a read error is likely, and the protein shown is this translation. The chain couples TRDV2 to TRDJ3; 8 nucleotides align to TRDD3. In the absence of a J gene in TCRdb, the DNA was matched to germline to assign it here. The CDR3 totals 18 residues. V was pared by 4 bases and J by 2 bases, with 9 bases of the junction left unmatched. Germline values: CDR1 GEAIGNYY, CDR2 EKD. CDR3 amino acids: CACDHGGSQAWDTRQMFF. The CDR3 bases are TGTGCCTGTGATCATGGGGGATCCCAAGCCTGGGACACCCGACAGATGTTTTTC.

As to this clone: TCRdb records a much larger clone's protein for this DNA, with a difference at residue 15 that likely arises from a read error; the protein given is the translation of the DNA. This chain links TRDV1 with TRDJ1, with D possibly matching TRDD3 (6 bases). The V gene's germline CDR1 is TSWWSYY and CDR2 QGS. The CDR3 loop spans 17 amino acids. The CDR3: CALGTSTNWENTDKPIF. The CDR3 DNA reads TGTGCTCTTGGGACTTCTACAAACTGGGAGAACACCGATAAACCCATCTTT.

This clone showed up just a few times. The protein TCRdb gives is from a much larger clone and does not agree with this DNA's translation at residue 18, likely a read error; the protein shown here comes from the DNA. J gene calling gave no result, while the V gene is TRDV1; the listed D gene, TRDD3, was not tested against the DNA. Looked up from germline, CDR1 is TSWWSYY and CDR2 is QGS. The CDR3 spans 19 residues. In DNA form, the CDR3 reads TGTGCTCTCTCCCCCGGCGGGGGACGCGATCCTTGGTACACCGATAAACTCACCTTT. Translating gives CALSPGGGRDPWYTDKLTF.

This clone occurred a few times. With a far larger clone one base away, a read error is the likely cause. The sample contains more than one DNA sequence encoding this CDR3. V usage is TRDV2 and J usage is TRDJ1, with TRDD3 matching over 13 bases. Here the J gene came from matching the DNA to germline, since TCRdb omits it. Germline-derived CDR1 and CDR2 are GEAIGNYY and EKD. Trimming cost V 0 bases and J 0 bases; bases outside gene matches: 15. This CDR3 spans 21 amino acids. CDR3 protein: CACDTVTGGYAERKDTDKLIF. CDR3 nucleotide sequence: TGTGCCTGTGACACCGTCACTGGGGGATACGCCGAGCGGAAGGACACCGATAAACTCATCTTT.

This clone was picked up a small number of times. TCRdb pairs this DNA with a much larger clone's protein that differs at residue 12, likely a read error; the protein shown was translated from the DNA. The chain's CDR3 is CALGESTFPLPRLYCCKLIF. CDR3 DNA: TGTGCTCTTGGGGAATCTACCTTTCCCCTTCCACGGTTGTACTGCTGTAAACTCATCTTT. The V gene is TRDV1, the J gene TRDJ1; maybe TRDD2 (6 bases). Since TCRdb gives no J gene, matching the DNA to germline was used here to assign it. Germline V CDR1 and CDR2: TSWWSYY, QGS. CDR3 length: 20 residues. V dropped 2 bases and J dropped 7 bases, with 32 bases sitting between them.

Details on this clone: This is likely an artifact of a read error, given a far larger clone one base away. Other DNA sequences in the sample encode the same CDR3. This sequence joins TRDV2 and TRDJ1; perhaps TRDD2 as D (5 bases). TCRdb carries no J gene annotation; the J gene was assigned here by matching the DNA with germline. CDR3 length: 21 residues. CDR1 is GEAIGNYY and CDR2 is EKD in the germline V gene. Trimming pared 2 bases from V and 1 base from J, leaving 31 bases between. The CDR3 DNA is TGTGCCTGTGACAGCCTACTAAAGGATCTCGCCTCCCATCAAGGCACCGATAAACTCATCTTT. This encodes CACDSLLKDLASHQGTDKLIF.

This clone was recorded a few times. The mismatch at residue 15 between this DNA's translation and the TCRdb protein of a much larger clone likely reflects a read error; the protein shown is translated from the DNA. The J gene went uncalled, whereas the V gene is TRDV2; TRDD3, the D gene given by the table, was not confirmed from the DNA. CDR1 GEAIGNYY and CDR2 EKD come from the germline V gene. The CDR3 covers 17 residues. The CDR3 reads CACDPVLATWDTRQVFF. The CDR3 region has the DNA TGTGCCTGTGACCCGGTACTGGCGACCTGGGACACCCGACAGGTGTTTTTC.

This clone was seen only a few times. A read error likely explains why the TCRdb protein, taken from a much larger clone, differs from this DNA's translation at residue 13; the protein shown is translated from the DNA. This chain uses TRDV1 with TRDJ1; possible D gene TRDD3, 7 bases. TCRdb does not report a J gene; here it was assigned by matching the DNA to germline references. V shed 2 bases and J shed 7 bases, with 29 bases lying between them. The CDR3 runs 19 residues. CDR1 is TSWWSYY and CDR2 is QGS in the germline V gene. The DNA for the CDR3 is TGTGCTCTTGGGGAATTACCGAGCTTCCTCTGGGGGGTACGCCCTAAACTCATCTTT. It specifies CALGELPSFLWGVRPKLIF.

As for this clone: The protein TCRdb lists belongs to a much larger clone and differs from this DNA's translation at residue 4, which points to a read error; the protein shown is made from the DNA. The genes are TRDV2 and TRDJ3; TRDD3 agrees at 9 bases. TCRdb supplies no J gene; here it was assigned by aligning the nucleotide sequence to germline. Germline assignment: CDR1 GEAIGNYY and CDR2 EKD. The CDR3 has 19 amino acids. The CDR3 nucleotides read TGTGCCTGTGGCACCGCTGGGGGATTCGGTTCCTGGGACACCCGACAGATGTTTTTC. Translated, it gives CACGTAGGFGSWDTRQMFF.

This clone was found a few times. TCRdb shows a much larger clone's protein in place of this DNA's translation, and the two differ at residue 3, likely through a read error; the protein shown is translated from the DNA. This rearrangement joins TRDV2 to TRDJ2; 9 bases match TRDD3. TCRdb leaves out the J gene; it was filled in here by matching the DNA to germline. This CDR3 has 19 residues. Germline-derived CDR1 and CDR2 are GEAIGNYY and EKD. As DNA, the CDR3 is TGTGCCCGTGACACGGCGACTGGGGGAGATACAGGATTGACAGCACAACTCTTCTTT. It yields the protein CARDTATGGDTGLTAQLFF.

Details on this clone: TCRdb's protein for this DNA is that of a much larger clone and differs from the translation at residue 13, likely a read error; the protein shown is the DNA translation. The chain has TRDV2 and TRDJ1, with D maybe TRDD3 (6 bases). CDR1 is GEAIGNYY and CDR2 is EKD in the germline V gene. This CDR3 region has 15 residues. The DNA of the CDR3 is TGTGCCTGTGACACTCAGGATACTCTCACCGATAAATTCATCTTT. Translating it yields CACDTQDTLTDKFIF.

This clone was detected only a few times. For this DNA, TCRdb reports the protein of a much larger clone, which diverges at residue 9, most likely from a read error; the protein presented here is translated directly from the DNA. The rearrangement links TRDV2 to TRDJ1; TRDD3 agrees at 8 bases. As TCRdb names no J gene, one was assigned here on the basis of a DNA match to germline. Germline assignment: CDR1 GEAIGNYY and CDR2 EKD. Germline trimming cut 0 bases from V and 9 bases from J; bases unmatched to any gene: 8. The CDR3 is made up of 14 amino acids. The CDR3 DNA sequence: TGTGCCTGTGACACCGGGGGATATCAAGGGCAACTCATCTTT. Amino acid sequence: CACDTGGYQGQLIF.

Comment on this clone: With only one base between it and a far larger clone, this is likely a read error. The same CDR3 also results from other DNA sequences found in this sample. This rearrangement joins TRDV2 to TRDJ1, with D maybe TRDD3 (5 bases). TCRdb records no J gene; here it was assigned by comparing the DNA to germline. Germline V gene sequence: CDR1 GEAIGNYY, CDR2 EKD. CDR3 length: 16 residues. The CDR3 sequence is CACDTVGRGYTDKLIF. DNA for the CDR3: TGCGCCTGTGACACCGTGGGGAGGGGGTACACCGATAAACTCATCTTT.

Concerning this clone itself: TCRdb's listed protein matches a much larger clone and diverges from this DNA's translation at residue 13, likely through a read error; the protein shown comes from the DNA. The rearrangement uses TRDV2 and TRDJ3; 8 bases line up with TRDD3. TCRdb records no J gene; here it was assigned by comparing the DNA to germline. The CDR3 has 18 amino acids. Germline V gene data show CDR1 as GEAIGNYY and CDR2 as EKD. CDR3 protein: CACDYGGSQAWDNRQMFF. CDR3 nucleotide sequence: TGTGCCTGTGATTATGGGGGATCCCAAGCCTGGGACAACCGACAGATGTTTTTC.

There are a few counts of this clone. This likely traces to a read error, being one base from a far larger clone. The sample carries other DNA sequences with the same CDR3. V and J are TRDV1 and TRDJ1; 11 bases fit TRDD3. Germline loops: CDR1 TSWWSYY, CDR2 QGS. V dropped 8 bases and J dropped 2; count of bases not matched to a gene: 19. CDR3 length: 19 residues. The CDR3 spells CALSLRPSYWGIGTDKLIF. CDR3 in DNA: TGTGCTCTTTCCCTGAGGCCCTCTTACTGGGGGATAGGTACCGATAAACTCATCTTT.

This clone was counted only a few times. The protein TCRdb gives is from a much larger clone and does not agree with this DNA's translation at residue 19, likely a read error; the protein shown here comes from the DNA. The V and J genes are TRDV1 and TRDJ3; a possible D gene is TRDD3 (6 bases). TCRdb lists no J gene, so it was determined here by aligning the DNA to germline. V lost 0 bases and J lost 0, with 39 bases in between. Per the germline V gene, CDR1 is TSWWSYY and CDR2 is QGS. The CDR3 spans 28 residues. In DNA form, the CDR3 reads TGTGCTCTTGGGGAACTAGTGGGACCTCTACAATCGTACTGGGATAGGCCGAAGAACTCCTGGGACACCCGACAGATGTTTTTC. Its protein product is CALGELVGPLQSYWDRPKNSWDTRQMFF.

This clone appeared a few times. A far larger clone is one nucleotide away, so this likely arose from a read error. The identical CDR3 is also encoded by other nucleotide sequences in the sample. Here the V gene is TRDV2, but the J gene went uncalled; the D call of TRDD3 is as the table states it, not checked on the DNA. The CDR3 is 14 amino acids. Per the germline V gene, CDR1 is GEAIGNYY and CDR2 is EKD. CDR3 sequence: CACDRLGDGDKLIF. The CDR3 region has the DNA TGTGCCTGTGACAGACTGGGGGATGGTGATAAGCTCATCTTT.

A few counts support this clone. The likely explanation is a read error, given a far larger clone one base away. Other DNA sequences in the sample encode the same CDR3. The chain employs TRDV2 and TRDJ1; 9 bases agree with TRDD3. The J gene was not available in TCRdb and was assigned here by matching the DNA to germline segments. V lost 1 base to trimming and J lost 4 bases; unmatched junction nucleotides: 6. The CDR3 has 15 residues. The germline V gene has CDR1 GEAIGNYY and CDR2 EKD. CDR3 sequence reads: CACDTVGDRGDKLIF. DNA for the CDR3: TGTGCCTGTGACACTGTGGGGGATAGGGGCGATAAACTCATCTTT.

This clone appeared a few times. TCRdb assigns this DNA the protein of a much larger clone, which departs from its translation at residue 10; this likely reflects a read error, and the protein shown comes from translating the DNA. This chain links TRDV1 with TRDJ1; D possibly corresponds to TRDD3 (6 bases). Germline V gives CDR1 TSWWSYY, CDR2 QGS. This CDR3 spans 18 amino acids. V lost 3 bases and J 7 bases, leaving 27 bases between the germline ends. The CDR3: CALGDPTYWEPLFGKLIF. CDR3 sequence (DNA): TGTGCTCTTGGGGACCCGACTTACTGGGAACCACTCTTCGGTAAACTCATCTTT.

This clone was observed a few times. One base separates it from a far larger clone, so it is likely a read error. The same CDR3 also results from other DNA sequences found in this sample. The V segment is TRDV1, and no J call was made; TRDD3 is the table's D call and was not checked against the DNA. CDR3 size: 24 residues. Germline assignment: CDR1 TSWWSYY and CDR2 QGS. The CDR3 loop is CALGEPRYGLLGDTPILYTDKLIF. CDR3 DNA sequence: TGTGCTCTTGGGGAACCTCGTTATGGGCTACTGGGGGATACGCCAATCCTATACACCGATAAGCTCATCTTT.

This clone was seen a handful of times. A far larger clone is one nucleotide away, so this likely arose from a read error. This sample also contains other DNA sequences that code for the same CDR3. The chain links TRDV2 to TRDJ1; D possibly uses TRDD2 or TRDD3 (6 bases each). The J gene, not given by TCRdb, was assigned here from a germline match of the nucleotide sequence. Per the germline V gene, CDR1 is GEAIGNYY and CDR2 is EKD. This CDR3 has 19 residues. V was pared by 1 base and J by 0 bases, with 23 bases between. This CDR3 is CACDTGSYTGLLYTDKLIF. The CDR3 region has the DNA TGTGCCTGTGACACGGGATCCTACACTGGGCTTCTTTACACCGATAAACTCATCTTT.

This clone came up a few times. The protein in TCRdb stems from a much larger clone and differs at residue 8 from this DNA's translation, likely a read error; here the protein is translated from the DNA. The J gene is TRDJ1, the V gene TRDV1; 12 bases line up with TRDD3. TCRdb offers no J gene call, so here the DNA was matched to germline to obtain one. The trim removed 5 bases at V and 2 bases at J, leaving 24 bases unmatched. CDR3 length: 22 amino acids. Germline loops: CDR1 TSWWSYY, CDR2 QGS. CDR3 residues: CALGTSASSVLGDTSGTDKLIF. The CDR3 region has the DNA TGTGCTCTTGGGACGTCGGCCTCCTCCGTACTGGGGGATACATCGGGTACCGATAAACTCATCTTT.

This clone has a handful of counts. This probably arose from a read error, given a far larger clone one base away. The sample carries other DNA sequences with the same CDR3. V is TRDV1 and J is TRDJ1, with D possibly being TRDD2 or TRDD3 (5 bases each). TCRdb leaves out the J gene; it was filled in here by matching the DNA to germline. Per the germline V gene, CDR1 is TSWWSYY and CDR2 is QGS. The V and J ends lost 2 bases and 1 base respectively, with 20 bases between them. The CDR3 loop spans 18 amino acids. The CDR3 region is CALGEETPTGGFTDKLIF. In DNA, the CDR3 is TGTGCTCTTGGGGAAGAAACCCCTACTGGAGGTTTCACCGATAAACTCATCTTT.

A remark on this clone: TCRdb's protein for this DNA is that of a much larger clone and differs from the translation at residue 4, likely a read error; the protein shown is the DNA translation. The chain uses TRDV2 and TRDJ1, with D maybe TRDD3 (6 bases). TCRdb does not report a J gene; here it was assigned by matching the DNA to germline references. The CDR3 totals 15 residues. Germline lookup yields CDR1 GEAIGNYY and CDR2 EKD. Deletions cut 5 bases from V and 4 bases from J, with 19 bases between. The CDR3 nucleotides read TGTGCCTGTGGCACGGTGGGGGGACTCGGCGATAAACTCATCTTT. It codes for CACGTVGGLGDKLIF.

This clone was counted between two and nine times. The TCRdb protein comes from a much larger clone and disagrees with this DNA's translation at residue 11, likely due to a read error; the protein given here is derived from the DNA. J is TRDJ1 and V is TRDV2; a weak D match, TRDD3 (5 bases). The V gene's germline CDR1 is GEAIGNYY and CDR2 EKD. This CDR3 spans 14 amino acids. CDR3 residues: CACDRWGNTDELIF. The CDR3 DNA follows: TGTGCCTGTGACAGGTGGGGAAACACCGATGAACTCATCTTT.

Points on this clone: A far larger clone differs by one base, so this is likely a read error. Other DNA sequences in this specimen translate into the identical CDR3. V usage is TRDV2 and J usage is TRDJ1, with D perhaps TRDD2 or TRDD3 (6 bases each). The J gene is not listed in TCRdb, so it was assigned here from a DNA match to germline. The CDR3 totals 21 residues. The germline V gene has CDR1 GEAIGNYY and CDR2 EKD. The ends were cut back, 0 bases at V and 0 bases at J, with 28 bases in the middle. The CDR3 loop is CACDTKLLPPGDRGYTDKLIF. In DNA form, the CDR3 reads TGTGCCTGTGACACCAAACTCCTTCCCCCTGGGGACAGGGGGTACACCGATAAACTCATCTTT.

In its sample, this clone was seen a few times. This DNA translates differently at residue 9 from the TCRdb protein, which is that of a much larger clone; a read error is likely, and the protein shown is the DNA's own translation. The chain recombines TRDV2 with TRDJ1; tentatively, D is TRDD3 (5 bases). Here the J gene was assigned by germline matching of the DNA, as TCRdb has none. Germline V gene data show CDR1 as GEAIGNYY and CDR2 as EKD. Trimming pared 1 base from V and 2 bases from J, leaving 16 bases between. CDR3 length equals 16 residues. The CDR3 loop reads CACDTLFPPGTDKLIF. The CDR3 DNA reads TGTGCCTGTGACACTTTATTCCCCCCTGGGACCGATAAACTCATCTTT.